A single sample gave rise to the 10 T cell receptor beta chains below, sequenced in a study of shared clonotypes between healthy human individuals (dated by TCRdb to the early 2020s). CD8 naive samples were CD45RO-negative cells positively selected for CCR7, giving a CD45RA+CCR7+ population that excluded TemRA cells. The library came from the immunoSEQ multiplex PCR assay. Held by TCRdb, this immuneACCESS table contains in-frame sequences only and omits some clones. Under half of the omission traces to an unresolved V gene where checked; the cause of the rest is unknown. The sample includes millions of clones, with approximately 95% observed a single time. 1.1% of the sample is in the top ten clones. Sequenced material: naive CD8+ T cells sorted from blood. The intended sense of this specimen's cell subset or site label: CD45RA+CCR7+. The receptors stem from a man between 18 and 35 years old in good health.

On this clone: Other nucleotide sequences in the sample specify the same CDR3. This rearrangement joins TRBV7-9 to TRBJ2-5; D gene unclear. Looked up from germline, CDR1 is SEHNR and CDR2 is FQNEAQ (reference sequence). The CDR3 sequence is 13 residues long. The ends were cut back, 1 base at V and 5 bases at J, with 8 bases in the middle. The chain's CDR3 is CASSLGLGETQYF. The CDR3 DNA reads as TGTGCCAGCAGCTTAGGGCTAGGGGAGACCCAGTACTTC.

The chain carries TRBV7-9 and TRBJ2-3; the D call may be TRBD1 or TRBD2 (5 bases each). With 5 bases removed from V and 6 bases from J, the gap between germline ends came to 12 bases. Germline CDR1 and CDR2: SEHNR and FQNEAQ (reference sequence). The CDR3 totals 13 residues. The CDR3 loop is CASSRPGDDTQYF. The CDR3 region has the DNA TGTGCCAGCAGCCGACCCGGGGACGATACGCAGTATTTT.

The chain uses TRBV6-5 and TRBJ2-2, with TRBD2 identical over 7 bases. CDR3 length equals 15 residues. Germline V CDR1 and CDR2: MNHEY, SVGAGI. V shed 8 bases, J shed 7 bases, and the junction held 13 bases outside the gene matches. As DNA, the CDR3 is TGTGCCAGCGGAGCGGGACCTATAATGGACGGGGAGCTGTTTTTT. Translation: CASGAGPIMDGELFF.

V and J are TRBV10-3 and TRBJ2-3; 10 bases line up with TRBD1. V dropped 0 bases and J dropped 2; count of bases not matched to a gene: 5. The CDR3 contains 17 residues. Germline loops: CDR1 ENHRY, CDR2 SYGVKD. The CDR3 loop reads CAISESGGTGDTDTQYF. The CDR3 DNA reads TGTGCCATCAGTGAGTCGGGCGGGACAGGGGACACAGATACGCAGTATTTT.

CDR3 sequence (DNA): TGTGCCACCCTGGTGGGATTATGGGGCACAGATACGCAGTATTTT. As protein: CATLVGLWGTDTQYF. The rearrangement uses TRBV2 and TRBJ2-3; D is unclear. This CDR3 has 15 amino acids. V dropped 10 bases and J dropped 1 base, with 18 bases sitting between them. Germline CDR1 reads SNHLY; CDR2 reads FYNNEI. Full variable domain (missing parts from reference TRBV2 and TRBJ2-3): EPEVTQTPSHQVTQMGQEVILRCVPISNHLYFYWYRQILGQKVEFLVSFYNNEISEKSEIFDDQFSVERPDGSNFTLKIRSTKLEDSAMYFCATLVGLWGTDTQYFGPGTRLTVL.

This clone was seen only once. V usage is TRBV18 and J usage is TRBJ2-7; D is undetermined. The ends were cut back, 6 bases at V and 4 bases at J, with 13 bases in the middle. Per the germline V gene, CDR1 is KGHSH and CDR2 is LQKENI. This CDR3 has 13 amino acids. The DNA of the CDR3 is TGTGCCAGCTCTAACCGGTGGGCGTACGAGCAGTACTTC. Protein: CASSNRWAYEQYF.

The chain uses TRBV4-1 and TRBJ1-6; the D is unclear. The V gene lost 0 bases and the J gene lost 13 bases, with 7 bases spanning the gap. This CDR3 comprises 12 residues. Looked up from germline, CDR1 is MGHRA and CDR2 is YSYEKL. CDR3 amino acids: CASSQDGPPLHF. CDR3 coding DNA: TGCGCCAGCAGCCAAGATGGTCCCCCCCTCCACTTT.

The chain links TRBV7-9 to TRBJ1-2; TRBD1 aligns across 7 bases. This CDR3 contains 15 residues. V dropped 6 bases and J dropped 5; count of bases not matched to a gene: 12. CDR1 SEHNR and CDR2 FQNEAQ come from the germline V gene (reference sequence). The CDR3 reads CASSPTSGTVYGYTF. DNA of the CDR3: TGTGCCAGCAGTCCTACCTCCGGGACAGTATATGGCTACACCTTC. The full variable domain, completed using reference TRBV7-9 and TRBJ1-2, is DTGVSQNPRHKITKRGQNVTFRCDPISEHNRLYWYRQTLGQGPEFLTYFQNEAQLEKSRLLSDRFSAERPKGSFSTLEIQRTEQGDSAMYLCASSPTSGTVYGYTFGSGTRLTVV.

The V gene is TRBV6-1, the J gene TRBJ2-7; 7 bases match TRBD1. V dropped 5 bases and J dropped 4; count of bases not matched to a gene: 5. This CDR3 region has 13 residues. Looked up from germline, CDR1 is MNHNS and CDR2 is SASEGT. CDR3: CASSPGTVYEQYF. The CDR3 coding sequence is TGTGCCAGCAGTCCCGGGACAGTGTACGAGCAGTACTTC.

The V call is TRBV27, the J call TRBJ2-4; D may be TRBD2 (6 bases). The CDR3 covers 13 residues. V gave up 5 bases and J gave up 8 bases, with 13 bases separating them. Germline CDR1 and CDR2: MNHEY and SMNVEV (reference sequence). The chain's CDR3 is CASSPLGGDIQYF. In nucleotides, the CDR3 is TGTGCCAGCAGTCCCCTGGGAGGTGACATTCAGTACTTC.